The clone carrying this TCR beta chain was found a few times. The antigen remains unidentified. The CDR3 sequence is 15 residues long. V was pared by 0 bases and J by 1 base, with 8 bases between. Germline values: CDR1 MNHEY, CDR2 SVGAGI. Averaging around 120 mL, one heparinised blood draw was given by each donor. These data come from a study of beta chain features in type 1 diabetes. Whole-study context: In all, approximately 100,000,000 sorted cells from all samples were analyzed. Findings of the study overall: For Type 1 diabetes patients, all four CD4+ subsets carried TCRB CDR3s that were moderately but significantly shorter.

The investigators reverse transcribed all of the isolated RNA, so they sequenced expressed TCRB transcripts. Profiled with immunoSEQ multiplex PCR; TCRdb holds only in-frame clones, not every one. The sample carries hundreds of thousands of clones, roughly 12% recorded once. Sequencing was done on a sample of naive CD4+ T cells from blood. The receptor comes from a young woman with type 1 diabetes. This chain links TRBV6-5 with TRBJ2-3, with unresolved D. CDR3 bases: TGTGCCAGCAGTTACTCGCTGGGCGGCACAGATACGCAGTATTTT. Its translation: CASSYSLGGTDTQYF.